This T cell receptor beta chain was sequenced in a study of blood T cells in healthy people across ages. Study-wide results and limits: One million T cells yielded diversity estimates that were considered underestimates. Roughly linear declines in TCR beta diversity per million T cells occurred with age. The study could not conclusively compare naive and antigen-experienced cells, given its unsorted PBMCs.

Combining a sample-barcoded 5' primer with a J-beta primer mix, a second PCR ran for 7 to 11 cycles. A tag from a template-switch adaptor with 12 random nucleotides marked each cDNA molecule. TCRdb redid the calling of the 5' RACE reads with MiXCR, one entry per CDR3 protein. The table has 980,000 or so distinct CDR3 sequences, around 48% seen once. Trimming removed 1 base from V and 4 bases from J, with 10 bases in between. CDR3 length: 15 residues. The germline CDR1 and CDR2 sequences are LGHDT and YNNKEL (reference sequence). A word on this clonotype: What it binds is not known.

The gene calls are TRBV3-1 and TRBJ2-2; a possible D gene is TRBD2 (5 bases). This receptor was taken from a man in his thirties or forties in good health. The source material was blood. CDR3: CASSQVRGPTGELFF. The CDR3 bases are TGTGCCAGCAGCCAAGTACGAGGGCCCACCGGGGAGCTGTTTTTT.